The following is a TCR beta chain sequence with its context. Its antigen is not identified. The source of the sample is a study of cytomegalovirus exposure and HLA in healthy donors. General observations from the study: Cytomegalovirus association was listed for under 200 TCR beta chains.

The CDR3 spans 10 residues. The germline CDR1 and CDR2 sequences are SQVTM and ANQGSEA. The V end lost 3 bases, the J end lost 5 bases, and 4 bases lay between the germline ends. Repertoires were generated with immunoSEQ multiplex PCR, while TCRdb's copy carries only in-frame clones and drops some. The table includes some 260,000 clones, 87% detected once. The sample was PBMCs. The J gene is TRBJ1-2, the V gene TRBV29-1; unclear D gene. This clonotype originated in a man aged 18 to 30 in good health and CMV-seropositive. The CDR3 nucleotides are TGCAGCGTTGAGCAATATGGCTACACCTTC. It is translated as CSVEQYGYTF.